The T cell receptor beta chain described here comes from a study of blood T cell repertoires in COVID-19. Turning to the study itself: COVID-19 samples from acute and convalescent phases originated in the United States, Italy and Spain. In each case, the material was cDNA or gDNA derived from T cells, B-cell-depleted T cells, or PBMCs.

Trimming took off 4 bases at V and 0 bases at J, with 10 bases between the two ends. CDR1 DFQATT and CDR2 SNEGSKA come from the germline V gene (reference sequence). This CDR3 comprises 14 residues. In the authors' methods: The assay estimated nucleated cells by amplifying reference gene primers. Libraries were prepared by immunoSEQ multiplex PCR; TCRdb keeps only in-frame clonotypes and omits some of them. The V and J calls and the clone size are those of that table, but D and trimming were determined from the DNA. The table records 150,000 to 180,000 clones, about 73% of them present only once. The clonotype comes from a man older than 75 with acute or convalescent COVID-19. Sample: peripheral blood. The chain uses TRBV20-1 and TRBJ1-3; possibly TRBD1 for D (6 bases). This chain's CDR3 is CSANDRNSGNTIYF. The CDR3 DNA sequence: TGCAGTGCTAATGACAGGAACTCTGGAAACACCATATATTTT.